This T cell receptor (beta chain) derives from a study of cytomegalovirus exposure and HLA in healthy donors. Primers: 60 Vbeta forward and 13 Jbeta reverse. Assay: immunoSEQ multiplex PCR; the TCRdb copy retains only in-frame clones and omits some. This table has about 130,000 clones, approximately 85% appearing once. Looked up from germline, CDR1 is SGHNT and CDR2 is YYREEE (reference sequence). The CDR3 covers 15 residues. Trimming cost V 0 bases and J 6 bases; bases outside gene matches: 8. J is TRBJ2-7 and V is TRBV5-4; 8 bases are shared with TRBD2. The receptor's source is a boy between 10 and 17 years old in good health and CMV-seronegative. Source material: PBMCs. The CDR3 spells CASSLAVSGKGEQYF. CDR3 nucleotides: TGTGCCAGCAGCTTGGCCGTTAGCGGGAAGGGCGAGCAGTACTTC.